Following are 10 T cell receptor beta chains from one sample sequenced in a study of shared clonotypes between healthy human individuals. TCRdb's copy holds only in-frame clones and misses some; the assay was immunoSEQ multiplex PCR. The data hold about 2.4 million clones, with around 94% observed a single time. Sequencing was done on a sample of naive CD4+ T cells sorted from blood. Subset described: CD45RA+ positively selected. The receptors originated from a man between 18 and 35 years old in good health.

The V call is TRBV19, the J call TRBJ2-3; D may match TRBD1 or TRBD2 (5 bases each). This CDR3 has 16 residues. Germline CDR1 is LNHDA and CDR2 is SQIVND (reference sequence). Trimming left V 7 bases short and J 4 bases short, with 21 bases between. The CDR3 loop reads CASTPTAQGDADTQYF. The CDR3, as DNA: TGTGCCAGTACCCCCACCGCCCAGGGAGACGCAGATACGCAGTATTTT.

For the CDR3, the DNA is TGTGCCAGCAGTCACCGGTTATTTTCCCCCTCCTACGAGCAGTACTTC. It specifies CASSHRLFSPSYEQYF. This sequence joins TRBV28 and TRBJ2-7, with D hard to call. Trimming cost V 5 bases and J 0 bases, with 17 bases left between them. Germline CDR1 MDHEN, CDR2 SYDVKM. This CDR3 region has 16 residues.

CDR3 sequence (DNA): TGTGCCAGCAGCTTGCGGGACAGGGGGACCACAGATACGCAGTATTTT. This translates into CASSLRDRGTTDTQYF. The chain combines TRBV5-5 with TRBJ2-3, with TRBD1 matching 11 bases. The V gene's germline CDR1 is SGHKS and CDR2 YYEKEE (reference sequence). Trimming at V came to 1 base and at J to 2 bases, leaving 3 bases not matched to a gene. CDR3 length: 16 residues.

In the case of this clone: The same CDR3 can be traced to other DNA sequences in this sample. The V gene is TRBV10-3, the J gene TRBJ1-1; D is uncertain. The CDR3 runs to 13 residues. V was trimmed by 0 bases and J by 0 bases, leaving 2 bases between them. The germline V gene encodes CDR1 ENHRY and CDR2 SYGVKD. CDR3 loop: CAISESVNTEAFF. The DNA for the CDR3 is TGTGCCATCAGTGAGTCGGTGAACACTGAAGCTTTCTTT.

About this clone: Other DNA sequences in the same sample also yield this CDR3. CDR3 sequence: CASSLEGQGTNTEAFF. The CDR3 DNA is TGCGCCAGCAGCTTGGAAGGACAGGGGACGAACACTGAAGCTTTCTTT. The chain couples TRBV5-1 to TRBJ1-1; 9 bases agree with TRBD1. Germline V CDR1 and CDR2: SGHRS, YFSETQ. J was trimmed by 1 base and V by 0 bases; bases with no gene match: 4. There are 16 residues in the CDR3. Combining the CDR3 with reference TRBV5-1 and TRBJ1-1 gives the whole variable domain KAGVTQTPRYLIKTRGQQVTLSCSPISGHRSVSWYQQTPGQGLQFLFEYFSETQRNKGNFPGRFSGRQFSNSRSEMNVSTLELGDSALYLCASSLEGQGTNTEAFFGQGTRLTVV.

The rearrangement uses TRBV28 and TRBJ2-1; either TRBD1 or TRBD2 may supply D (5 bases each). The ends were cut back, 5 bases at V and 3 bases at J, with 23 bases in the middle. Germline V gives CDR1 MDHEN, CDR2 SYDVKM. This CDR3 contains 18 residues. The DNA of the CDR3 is TGTGCCAGCAGTCCAAAATTAGTTCTCGGGGCCCTCTACAATGAGCAGTTCTTC. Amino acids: CASSPKLVLGALYNEQFF.

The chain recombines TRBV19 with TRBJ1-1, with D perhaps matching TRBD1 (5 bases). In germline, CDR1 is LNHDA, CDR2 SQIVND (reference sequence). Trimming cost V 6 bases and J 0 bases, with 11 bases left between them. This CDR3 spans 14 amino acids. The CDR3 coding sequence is TGTGCCAGTAGCCCGACAGCACTGAACACTGAAGCTTTCTTT. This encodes CASSPTALNTEAFF.

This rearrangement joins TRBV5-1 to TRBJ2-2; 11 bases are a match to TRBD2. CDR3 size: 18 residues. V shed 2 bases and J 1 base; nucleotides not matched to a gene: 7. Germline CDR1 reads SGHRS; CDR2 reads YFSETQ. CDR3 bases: TGCGCCAGCAGCTTCACTAGCGGGGGATTAATGAACACCGGGGAGCTGTTTTTT. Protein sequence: CASSFTSGGLMNTGELFF.

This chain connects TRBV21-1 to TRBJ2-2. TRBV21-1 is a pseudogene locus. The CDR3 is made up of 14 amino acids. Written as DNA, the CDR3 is TGTGCCAGCAGCAATCTGGGATACACCGGGGAGCTGTTTTTT. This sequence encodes CASSNLGYTGELFF.

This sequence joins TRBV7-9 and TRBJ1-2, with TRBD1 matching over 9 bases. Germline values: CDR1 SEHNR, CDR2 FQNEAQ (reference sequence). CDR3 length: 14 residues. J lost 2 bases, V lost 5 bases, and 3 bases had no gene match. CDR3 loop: CASSRGQGNYGYTF. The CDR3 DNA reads TGTGCCAGCAGCCGTGGACAGGGGAACTATGGCTACACCTTC.